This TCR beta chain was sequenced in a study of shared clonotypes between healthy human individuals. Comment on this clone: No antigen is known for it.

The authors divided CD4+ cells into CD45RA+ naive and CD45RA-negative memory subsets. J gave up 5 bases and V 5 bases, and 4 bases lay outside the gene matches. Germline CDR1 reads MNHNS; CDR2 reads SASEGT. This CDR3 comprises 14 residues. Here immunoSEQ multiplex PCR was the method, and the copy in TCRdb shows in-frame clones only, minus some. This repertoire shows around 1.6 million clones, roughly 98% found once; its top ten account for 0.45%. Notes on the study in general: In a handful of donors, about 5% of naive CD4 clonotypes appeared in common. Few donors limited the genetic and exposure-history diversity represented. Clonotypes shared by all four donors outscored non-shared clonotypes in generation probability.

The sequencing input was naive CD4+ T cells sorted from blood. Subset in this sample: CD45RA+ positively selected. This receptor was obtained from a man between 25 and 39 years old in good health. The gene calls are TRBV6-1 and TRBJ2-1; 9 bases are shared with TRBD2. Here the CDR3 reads CASSTTSGNNEQFF. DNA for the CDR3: TGTGCCAGCAGTACGACTAGCGGAAACAATGAGCAGTTCTTC.